A single sample gave rise to the 16 T cell receptor beta chains below, sequenced in a study of regulatory T cells in long-lasting Graves disease. The sample's time point: persistent/refractory GD, antithyroid drugs over 5 years with positive TRAb. Following extraction of RNA from PBMCs, that RNA was used to make the TCR library. The TCR beta library used iRepertoire HTBI primers with Arm-PCR amplification of CDR3. Each CDR3 protein is one row after TCRdb ran MiXCR on the multiplex PCR reads. Found here are about 340,000 distinct CDR3 sequences, about 20% of them singletons; the top ten hold around 30%. The sequenced sample was peripheral blood mononuclear cells (PBMCs), obtained when the disease was refractory, from a patient treated with antithyroid drugs. These receptor sequences come from a female donor with Graves disease.

The table lists this clonotype with many counts. An end of the junction differs from the germline gene, which may be a read error. The V gene is TRBV6-1, the J gene TRBJ1-1; 7 nucleotides match TRBD1. CDR1 and CDR2 (germline): MNHNS, SASEGT. CDR3 length: 13 residues. The CDR3 spells CASRGFRNTEAFF. CDR3 in DNA: TGTGCTAGCAGGGGGTTTAGAAACACTGAAGCTTTCTTT.

This clonotype was picked up many times. V gene TRBV6-1 combines with J gene TRBJ2-7; 7 nucleotides align to TRBD2. V trimming: 1 base; J trimming: 5 bases; junction bases outside the gene matches: 5. The CDR3 has 14 amino acids. Germline loops: CDR1 MNHNS, CDR2 SASEGT. CDR3 DNA: TGTGCCAGCAGTGAAGACGGGGGGACTAACGAGCAGTACTTC. It yields the protein CASSEDGGTNEQYF.

This clonotype was counted ten times or more. The chain has TRBV11-2 and TRBJ1-1, with TRBD1 identical over 8 bases. Unmatched junction bases numbered 8, after V lost 5 bases and J lost 0 bases. Germline CDR1 and CDR2: SGHAT and FQNNGV. The CDR3 covers 16 residues. CDR3 in DNA: TGTGCCAGCAGCATCACATCAGGGGGCATGAACACTGAAGCTTTCTTT. Amino acids: CASSITSGGMNTEAFF.

This clonotype came up a few times. The V and J genes are TRBV20-1 and TRBJ1-2; 7 bases are a match to TRBD1. The CDR3 has 15 residues. The J segment lost 8 bases and the V segment lost 0 bases, leaving 12 bases of the junction unmatched. Germline V gives CDR1 DFQATT, CDR2 SNEGSKA (reference sequence). The CDR3: CSARDQDRDLSGYTF. The CDR3 region has the DNA TGCAGTGCTAGAGATCAAGACAGGGACCTATCGGGCTACACCTTC.

Ten or more counts support this clonotype. V gene TRBV5-1 combines with J gene TRBJ1-2, with D hard to call. There are 15 residues in the CDR3. Germline loops: CDR1 SGHRS, CDR2 YFSETQ. Trimming pared 1 base from V and 2 bases from J, leaving 12 bases between. The CDR3 sequence is CASSLRAGSNYGYTF. The CDR3 region has the DNA TGCGCCAGCAGCTTGCGGGCAGGTAGCAACTATGGCTACACCTTC. Drawing the rest from reference TRBV5-1 and TRBJ1-2, the complete variable domain is KAGVTQTPRYLIKTRGQQVTLSCSPISGHRSVSWYQQTPGQGLQFLFEYFSETQRNKGNFPGRFSGRQFSNSRSEMNVSTLELGDSALYLCASSLRAGSNYGYTFGSGTRLTVV.

Worth noting for this clonotype: A read error is possible here, since a much larger clone lies one base away. V gene TRBV28 combines with J gene TRBJ2-7; D is unclear. The CDR3 loop spans 14 amino acids. With 4 bases removed from V and 3 bases from J, the gap between germline ends came to 13 bases. CDR1 and CDR2 from the germline V gene are MDHEN and SYDVKM. Written as DNA, the CDR3 is TGTGCCAGCAGTTCGACACTGGCTTTCTACGAGCAGTACTTC. Encoded protein: CASSSTLAFYEQYF.

The chain is built from TRBV9 and TRBJ1-4; D ambiguous. The CDR3 runs 13 residues. The V end lost 4 bases, the J end lost 6 bases, and 10 bases lay between the germline ends. CDR1 is SGDLS and CDR2 is YYNGEE in the germline V gene. The CDR3 spells CASSPRHDEKLFF. The CDR3 DNA follows: TGTGCCAGCAGCCCCCGGCACGATGAAAAACTGTTTTTT.

This clonotype was counted between two and nine times. The chain is built from TRBV10-3 and TRBJ1-2; 9 positions match TRBD1. Germline CDR1 reads ENHRY; CDR2 reads SYGVKD. This CDR3 spans 14 amino acids. Losses at the gene ends were 7 bases for V and 7 bases for J; bases not matched to a gene: 10. The CDR3: CAITGGDRAPGYTF. CDR3 DNA sequence: TGTGCCATCACCGGGGGGGACAGGGCGCCTGGCTACACCTTC.

This clonotype was observed many times. In DNA, the CDR3 is TGTGCCAGCAGTTTAGGCCACAGGGGTGGAAAAGCTTTCTTT. Translation: CASSLGHRGGKAFF. This chain links TRBV28 with TRBJ1-1; 7 bases fit TRBD1. Trimming cost V 2 bases and J 9 bases; bases outside gene matches: 9. The CDR3 has 14 residues. Per germline, CDR1 MDHEN and CDR2 SYDVKM.

This chain links TRBV19 with TRBJ2-7, with D possibly being TRBD2 (6 bases). The CDR3 is made up of 14 amino acids. Trimming removed 5 bases from V and 2 bases from J, with 13 bases in between. Germline V lookup: CDR1 LNHDA, CDR2 SQIVND (reference sequence). The CDR3 region is CASSPDRGTYEQYF. CDR3 coding DNA: TGTGCCAGTAGTCCTGACCGGGGGACCTACGAGCAGTACTTC.

With respect to this clonotype: The junction departs from germline at one end; a sequencing error may be responsible. The gene calls are TRBV5-1 and TRBJ2-2; the D gene is possibly TRBD1 (5 bases). The germline V gene has CDR1 SGHRS and CDR2 YFSETQ. The CDR3 is made up of 17 amino acids. In DNA, the CDR3 is TGTGCCAGCAGCGTACCCGCCCCAGGGACGAACACCGGGGAGCTGTTTTTT. It codes for CASSVPAPGTNTGELFF. Looking up the rest from reference TRBV5-1 and TRBJ2-2 gives the full variable domain: KAGVTQTPRYLIKTRGQQVTLSCSPISGHRSVSWYQQTPGQGLQFLFEYFSETQRNKGNFPGRFSGRQFSNSRSEMNVSTLELGDSALYLCASSVPAPGTNTGELFFGEGSRLTVL.

At least ten counts were recorded for this clonotype. The genes are TRBV5-1 and TRBJ1-4, with 7 bases lining up with TRBD1. Unmatched junction bases numbered 6, after V lost 1 base and J lost 0 bases. From germline, CDR1 is SGHRS and CDR2 YFSETQ. This CDR3 is built from 17 residues. The CDR3 DNA reads as TGCGCCAGCAGCTTGAAGGACAGGAATGCAACTAATGAAAAACTGTTTTTT. Amino acids: CASSLKDRNATNEKLFF.

This rearrangement joins TRBV20-1 to TRBJ1-2; TRBD1 matches 7 bases. CDR1 is DFQATT and CDR2 is SNEGSKA in the germline V gene (reference sequence). Germline trimming cut 6 bases from V and 8 bases from J; bases unmatched to any gene: 6. There are 11 residues in the CDR3. CDR3 region: CSALTGEGYTF. CDR3 DNA: TGCAGTGCCCTTACAGGGGAAGGCTACACCTTC.

This clonotype was recorded many times. The genes are TRBV6-5 and TRBJ1-2, with D maybe TRBD1 (6 bases). Germline CDR1 and CDR2: MNHEY and SVGAGI. The V end lost 0 bases, the J end lost 3 bases, and 14 bases lay between the germline ends. This CDR3 has 16 residues. CDR3 bases: TGTGCCAGCAGTTACTCGACGGACAGAGCTTACTATGGCTACACCTTC. Its protein is CASSYSTDRAYYGYTF.

In regard to this clonotype: This could be a read error, since a much larger clone is one nucleotide away. V gene TRBV6-9 combines with J gene TRBJ1-1; D remains ambiguous. V lost 3 bases to trimming and J lost 1 base, with 15 bases between them. The CDR3 covers 16 residues. Germline CDR1 MNHGY, CDR2 SVAAGI. The CDR3 region has the DNA TGTGCCAGCAGTTACCTGAGAGGGCAAGGGAACACTGAAGCTTTCTTT. It specifies CASSYLRGQGNTEAFF.

This clonotype was recorded many times. This chain joins TRBV3-1 and TRBJ2-7, with D tentatively TRBD1 (5 bases). The V and J ends lost 1 base and 2 bases respectively, with 12 bases between them. The germline V gene encodes CDR1 LGHDT and CDR2 YNNKEL (reference sequence). The CDR3 is made up of 15 amino acids. The DNA of the CDR3 is TGTGCCAGCAGCCAAGGAGTAGGGGAAGCCTACGAGCAGTACTTC. Its translation is CASSQGVGEAYEQYF.